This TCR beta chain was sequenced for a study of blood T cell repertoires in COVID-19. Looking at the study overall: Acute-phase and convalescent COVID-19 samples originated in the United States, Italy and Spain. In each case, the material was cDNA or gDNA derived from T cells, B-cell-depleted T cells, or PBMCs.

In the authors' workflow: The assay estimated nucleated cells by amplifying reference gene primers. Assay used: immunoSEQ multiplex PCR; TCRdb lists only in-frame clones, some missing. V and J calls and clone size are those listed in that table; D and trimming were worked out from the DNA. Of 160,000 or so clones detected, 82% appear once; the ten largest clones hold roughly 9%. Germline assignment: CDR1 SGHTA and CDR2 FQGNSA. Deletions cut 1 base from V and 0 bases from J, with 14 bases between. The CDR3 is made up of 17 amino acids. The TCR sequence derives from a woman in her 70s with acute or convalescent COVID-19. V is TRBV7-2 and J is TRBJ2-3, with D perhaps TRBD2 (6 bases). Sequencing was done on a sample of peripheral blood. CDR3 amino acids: CASSLGRTGRSTDTQYF. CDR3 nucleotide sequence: TGTGCCAGCAGCTTAGGACGGACCGGGAGAAGCACAGATACGCAGTATTTT.